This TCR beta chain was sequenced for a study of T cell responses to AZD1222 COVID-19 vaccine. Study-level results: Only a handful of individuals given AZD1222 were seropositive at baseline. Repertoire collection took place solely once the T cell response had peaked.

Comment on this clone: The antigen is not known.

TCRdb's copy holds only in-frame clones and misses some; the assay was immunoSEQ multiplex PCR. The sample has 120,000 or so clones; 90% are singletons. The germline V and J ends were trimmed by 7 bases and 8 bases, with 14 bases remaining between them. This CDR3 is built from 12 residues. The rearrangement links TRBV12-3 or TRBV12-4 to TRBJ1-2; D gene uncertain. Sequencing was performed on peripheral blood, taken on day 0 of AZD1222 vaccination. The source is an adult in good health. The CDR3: CASNQNSGGYTF. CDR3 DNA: TGTGCCAGCAACCAGAATTCGGGAGGCTACACCTTC.